Below, 25 T cell receptor beta chains from the same sample are listed, as sequenced in a study of tumor and adjacent non-tumor tissue in lung cancer. This sample's RNA came from whole unsorted tissue. This non-tumor lung sample came from over 3 cm beyond the tumor edge. The library came from three nested PCR rounds adapted from ARM-PCR protocols. TCRdb redid the calling of the multiplex PCR reads with MiXCR, one entry per CDR3 protein. The sample has about 90,000 distinct CDR3 sequences, approximately 73% seen once. The sample was distant non-tumor lung tissue. These receptors were obtained from a woman between 50 and 59 years old with non-small cell lung cancer.

Concerning this clonotype: Because the CDR3's place on the DNA is in doubt, the DNA is left out and the CDR3 is given as listed by TCRdb. This chain links TRBV29-1 with TRBJ2-3; TRBD2 is the table's D call, not checked against the DNA. In germline, CDR1 is SQVTM, CDR2 ANQGSEA. The CDR3 is 12 residues long, ends included. The CDR3 loop reads CSVGGGTDTHYF.

About this clonotype itself: A read error may produce the germline difference seen at one junction end. This chain joins TRBV5-1 and TRBJ2-2; D possibly corresponds to TRBD2 (5 bases). This CDR3 has 15 residues. The germline V gene has CDR1 SGHRS and CDR2 YFSETQ. The CDR3 DNA sequence: TGCGCCATCAGCATCCGCCTCGCGGCCACCGGGGATCTGTTTTTT. Its protein product is CAISIRLAATGDLFF. Drawing the rest from reference TRBV5-1 and TRBJ2-2, the complete variable domain is KAGVTQTPRYLIKTRGQQVTLSCSPISGHRSVSWYQQTPGQGLQFLFEYFSETQRNKGNFPGRFSGRQFSNSRSEMNVSTLELGDSALYLCAISIRLAATGDLFFGEGSRLTVL.

Comment on this clonotype: Since no conserved phenylalanine or tryptophan closes the CDR3, a read error is the likely cause. The DNA is left out, because the CDR3 cannot be placed on it with certainty; the CDR3 is given as TCRdb lists it. V gene TRBV5-5 combines with J gene TRBJ1-5. The CDR3 comprises 15 residues, both ends counted. Germline CDR1 reads SGHKS; CDR2 reads YYEKEE (reference sequence). The CDR3 sequence is CASSGGGYSNQPHHY.

A word on this clonotype: A read error may be the cause here, since a much bigger clone is one base away. The CDR3 DNA reads as TGTGCCAGCAGAAGCCCATCGGGAGGGCTCTGGGAGACCCAGTACTTC. Translating it yields CASRSPSGGLWETQYF. The chain joins TRBV7-9 to TRBJ2-5; 8 positions agree with TRBD2. V was clipped by 6 bases and J by 5 bases; unmatched bases: 14. CDR1 is SEHNR, CDR2 FQNEAQ, per germline (reference sequence). The CDR3 runs 16 residues.

As for this clonotype: A much larger clone sits a single nucleotide away, making a read error possible. The chain links TRBV6-4 to TRBJ1-1; D is unresolved. From germline, CDR1 is MRHNA and CDR2 SNTAGT. CDR3 size: 13 residues. CDR3 coding DNA: TGTGTCAGCACCCTACGGGAAGGCACTGAAGCTTTCTTT. Protein: CVSTLREGTEAFF.

Concerning this clonotype: The final CDR3 position lacks the conserved phenylalanine or tryptophan, pointing to a likely read error. The chain carries TRBV30 and TRBJ1-3; 9 bases are shared with TRBD1. Germline V gene sequence: CDR1 GTSNPN, CDR2 SVGIG (reference sequence). This CDR3 spans 11 amino acids. For the CDR3, the DNA is TGTGCCTCGGGACAGGGAAACAACATATATCTT. Encoded protein: CASGQGNNIYL.

Of note for this clonotype: Its ends do not fully match the called genes, so a read error is possible. The chain employs TRBV29-1 and TRBJ2-3; weak D call: TRBD2 (5 bases). Germline values: CDR1 SQVTM, CDR2 ANQGSEA. The CDR3 runs to 17 residues. This CDR3 is CSVEIGEAVASTDTQYF. The CDR3 DNA sequence: TGCAGCGTTGAAATCGGCGAGGCGGTAGCGAGCACAGATACGCAGTATTTC.

This clonotype was counted a few times. A much larger clone sits a single nucleotide away, making a read error possible. Here the CDR3 omits its conserved ending phenylalanine or tryptophan, so a read error is the likely source. This sequence joins TRBV30 and TRBJ1-2; D unresolved. V lost 1 base, J lost 8 bases, and 11 bases lay in between. Germline CDR1 is GTSNPN and CDR2 is SVGIG (reference sequence). This CDR3 has 12 amino acids. CDR3 loop: CAWSGFSEGYTL. CDR3 DNA: TGTGCCTGGAGTGGGTTCTCAGAAGGCTACACCCTC.

The chain links TRBV7-9 to TRBJ2-7; tentatively, D is TRBD2 (7 bases). This CDR3 comprises 14 residues. Deletions cut 5 bases from V and 4 bases from J, with 15 bases between. The germline V gene has CDR1 SEHNR and CDR2 FQNEAQ (reference sequence). CDR3 residues: CASSQGGVTYEQYF. DNA for the CDR3: TGTGCCAGCAGCCAAGGGGGGGTCACTTACGAGCAGTACTTC.

In the case of this clonotype: A read error is likely, as this CDR3 ends without the conserved phenylalanine or tryptophan. The chain employs TRBV11-2 and TRBJ2-2; D is perhaps TRBD2 (5 bases). V shed 7 bases and J shed 7 bases, with 19 bases lying between them. The CDR3 totals 15 residues. Germline values: CDR1 SGHAT, CDR2 FQNNGV. As DNA, the CDR3 is TGTGCCAGCAAGGCTTCACGGAGGCGCGACGGGGAGCTGTTTTCT. This codes for CASKASRRRDGELFS.

Notes on this clonotype: Germline and junction disagree at one end, which may indicate a read error. The CDR3 spells CAGSGGNEQYF. The CDR3 nucleotides are TGCGCCGGCAGTGGGGGTAACGAACAGTACTTC. This chain uses TRBV10-2 with TRBJ2-7; D tentatively fits TRBD1 or TRBD2 (5 bases each). Germline CDR1 WSHSY, CDR2 SAAADI. This CDR3 region has 11 residues.

A word on this clonotype: The junction and the germline gene differ at one end; a read error may be behind it. This sequence joins TRBV11-2 and TRBJ2-3; a possible D gene is TRBD2 (6 bases). Looked up from germline, CDR1 is SGHAT and CDR2 is FQNNGV. This CDR3 region has 16 residues. The CDR3 sequence is CARSLLGRLATDTQYF. In nucleotides, the CDR3 is TGTGCCAGGAGCTTGTTGGGCCGGCTAGCGACAGATACGCAGTATTTT.

Concerning this clonotype itself: Compared with germline, one end of the junction differs, possibly owing to a read error. V and J are TRBV11-1 and TRBJ2-7, with D possibly being TRBD2 (9 bases). The length of the CDR3 is 16 residues. Germline values: CDR1 SGHAT, CDR2 FQDESV (reference sequence). The CDR3: CASNYSRGQREAEQYF. CDR3 in DNA: TGTGCCAGCAACTATTCCAGGGGGCAGCGGGAGGCCGAGCAGTACTTT.

A word on this clonotype: This likely comes from a read error, as the CDR3 has no conserved phenylalanine or tryptophan at its end. This sequence joins TRBV6-2 or TRBV6-3 and TRBJ2-3; no clear D gene. The V and J ends lost 7 bases and 6 bases respectively, with 5 bases between them. This CDR3 spans 10 amino acids. Germline CDR1 is MNHEY and CDR2 is SVGEGT. The CDR3 loop reads CASNSDTQYS. The CDR3 coding sequence is TGTGCCAGCAATAGTGATACGCAGTATTCT.

V is TRBV5-6 and J is TRBJ2-7; TRBD1 aligns across 7 bases. V shed 2 bases and J 6 bases; nucleotides not matched to a gene: 5. The V gene's germline CDR1 is SGHDT and CDR2 YYEEEE. There are 13 residues in the CDR3. CDR3 region: CASSLTGDGEQYF. The CDR3 nucleotides read TGTGCCAGCAGCTTAACAGGGGACGGCGAGCAGTACTTC. Based on the CDR3 plus reference TRBV5-6 and TRBJ2-7, the full variable domain is DAGVTQSPTHLIKTRGQQVTLRCSPKSGHDTVSWYQQALGQGPQFIFQYYEEEERQRGNFPDRFSGHQFPNYSSELNVNALLLGDSALYLCASSLTGDGEQYFGPGTRLTVT.

This clonotype appeared once. Since no conserved phenylalanine or tryptophan closes the CDR3, a read error is the likely cause. The limits of the CDR3 on the DNA are not certain, so only TCRdb's listed CDR3 is given. The rearrangement links TRBV10-1 to TRBJ2-5. Inclusive of both ends, the CDR3 amounts to 12 amino acids. The V gene's germline CDR1 is WNHNN and CDR2 SYGVQD (reference sequence). The CDR3 sequence is CARATMRETQHL.

Concerning this clonotype: Without the conserved terminal phenylalanine or tryptophan, this CDR3 likely stems from a read error. The rearrangement links TRBV11-2 to TRBJ2-3, with a possible D match to TRBD1 (6 bases). Germline V lookup: CDR1 SGHAT, CDR2 FQNNGV. This CDR3 has 17 amino acids. Trimming shortened V by 6 bases and J by 4 bases, and 23 bases separated the two germline ends. The CDR3 DNA follows: TGTGCCAGCAGTTCGTTAGGGGGAGCAGGTGAGGCAGATACGCAGTATTAT. It specifies CASSSLGGAGEADTQYY.

By its share, this clonotype is medium-sized. The chain has TRBV12-3 or TRBV12-4 and TRBJ2-2; TRBD1 matches 7 bases. The junction had 4 bases not matched to a gene; V was cut back by 3 bases and J by 3 bases. The CDR3 totals 15 residues. The CDR3 nucleotides are TGTGCCAGCAGTTTGACAGGGTTGGACACCGGGGAGCTGTTTTTT. Amino acids: CASSLTGLDTGELFF.

Worth noting for this clonotype: Since the CDR3 does not end with the conserved phenylalanine or tryptophan, this likely comes from a read error. V and J are TRBV10-3 and TRBJ1-2, with D perhaps TRBD1 (5 bases). Trimming pared 4 bases from V and 11 bases from J, leaving 20 bases between. The CDR3 has 14 amino acids. Germline V gives CDR1 ENHRY, CDR2 SYGVKD. CDR3 residues: CAISGQTDSGSYTS. CDR3 nucleotides: TGTGCCATCAGTGGGCAGACAGACTCCGGGAGTTACACCTCC.

To note about this clonotype: The junction and the germline gene differ at one end; a read error may be behind it. The genes are TRBV5-4 and TRBJ2-7, with D perhaps matching TRBD1 or TRBD2 (5 bases each). The CDR3 consists of 13 residues. CDR1 SGHNT and CDR2 YYREEE come from the germline V gene (reference sequence). CDR3 bases: TGTACCAGTAGGAGCGGCAGGGACTACGAGCAGTACTTC. As protein: CTSRSGRDYEQYF. The full variable domain, its missing parts supplied by reference TRBV5-4 and TRBJ2-7, is ETGVTQSPTHLIKTRGQQVTLRCSSQSGHNTVSWYQQALGQGPQFIFQYYREEENGRGNFPPRFSGLQFPNYSSELNVNALELDDSALYLCTSRSGRDYEQYFGPGTRLTVT.

This clonotype has a handful of counts. A much bigger clone sits one base away, suggesting this may be a read error. The chain has TRBV6-2 or TRBV6-3 and TRBJ2-1; no clear D. Germline V gene data show CDR1 as MNHEY and CDR2 as SVGEGT. This CDR3 comprises 13 residues. In DNA form, the CDR3 reads TGTGCCGGCAGTTACCTCTCCTACAATGAGCAGTTCTTC. It specifies CAGSYLSYNEQFF.

With respect to this clonotype: This CDR3 is missing its conserved last phenylalanine or tryptophan, likely due to a read error. This sequence joins TRBV29-1 and TRBJ1-5; 9 positions match TRBD1. The CDR3 contains 13 residues. Germline CDR1 SQVTM, CDR2 ANQGSEA. CDR3 nucleotide sequence: TGCAGCGTTGTACAGGGGGCATCTCAGACCCAGCATTAT. Translating gives CSVVQGASQTQHY.

Concerning this clonotype: One end of the junction fails to match germline, which may point to a read error. The V gene is TRBV29-1, the J gene TRBJ2-7; possible D gene TRBD1, 5 bases. The CDR3 is made up of 15 amino acids. Germline V gene lookup returns CDR1 SQVTM and CDR2 ANQGSEA. The CDR3 spells CSVDSGHGAKNDQYF. As DNA, the CDR3 is TGCAGCGTTGATTCAGGGCATGGGGCGAAGAACGATCAGTACTTC.

This clonotype has at least ten counts. The CDR3 is CAISELDSITPYF. CDR3 in DNA: TGTGCCATCAGTGAGCTGGACTCAATTACTCCGTATTTT. The V call is TRBV10-3, the J call TRBJ2-3; D possibly corresponds to TRBD2 (5 bases). Germline CDR1 reads ENHRY; CDR2 reads SYGVKD. Trimming stripped 2 bases from V and 14 bases from J, with 17 bases between. This CDR3 has 13 residues.

Concerning this clonotype itself: One end of the junction is discordant with germline, which a read error may explain. The CDR3 loop is CACSQYEGLAGGPANTGELFF. CDR3 sequence (DNA): TGCGCCTGCAGCCAGTACGAAGGACTAGCGGGAGGGCCCGCGAACACCGGAGAGCTGTTTTTT. The genes are TRBV4-1 and TRBJ2-2; 15 nucleotides match TRBD2. Germline loops: CDR1 MGHRA, CDR2 YSYEKL. CDR3 length: 21 amino acids.